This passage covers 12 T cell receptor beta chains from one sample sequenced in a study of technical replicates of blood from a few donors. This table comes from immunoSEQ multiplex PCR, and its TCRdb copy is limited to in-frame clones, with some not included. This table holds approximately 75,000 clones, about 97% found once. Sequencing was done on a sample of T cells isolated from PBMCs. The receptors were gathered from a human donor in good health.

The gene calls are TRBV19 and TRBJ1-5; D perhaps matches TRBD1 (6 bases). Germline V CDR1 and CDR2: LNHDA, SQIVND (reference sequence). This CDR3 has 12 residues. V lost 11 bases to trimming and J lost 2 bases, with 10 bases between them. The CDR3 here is CAVRQGNQPQHF. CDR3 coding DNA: TGTGCCGTAAGACAGGGCAATCAGCCCCAGCATTTT.

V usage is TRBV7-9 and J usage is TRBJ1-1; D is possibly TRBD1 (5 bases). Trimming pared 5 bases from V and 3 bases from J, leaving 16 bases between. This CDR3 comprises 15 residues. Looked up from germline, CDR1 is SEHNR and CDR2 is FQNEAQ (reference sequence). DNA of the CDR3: TGTGCCAGCAGCCACTCCCAGGGTGAGGACACTGAAGCTTTCTTT. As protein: CASSHSQGEDTEAFF.

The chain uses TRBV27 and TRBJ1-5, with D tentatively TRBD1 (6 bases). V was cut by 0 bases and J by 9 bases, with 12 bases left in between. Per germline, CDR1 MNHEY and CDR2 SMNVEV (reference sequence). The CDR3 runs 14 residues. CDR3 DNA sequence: TGTGCCAGCAGTTTATCGAGAGGGGGAAGGCCCCAGCATTTT. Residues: CASSLSRGGRPQHF.

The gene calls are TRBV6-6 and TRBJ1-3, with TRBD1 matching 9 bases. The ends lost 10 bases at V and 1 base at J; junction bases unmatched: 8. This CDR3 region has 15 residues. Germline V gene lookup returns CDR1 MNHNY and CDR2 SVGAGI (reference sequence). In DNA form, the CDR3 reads TGTGCCACTGCAGGACAGGGGATTTCTGGAAACACCATATATTTT. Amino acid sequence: CATAGQGISGNTIYF.

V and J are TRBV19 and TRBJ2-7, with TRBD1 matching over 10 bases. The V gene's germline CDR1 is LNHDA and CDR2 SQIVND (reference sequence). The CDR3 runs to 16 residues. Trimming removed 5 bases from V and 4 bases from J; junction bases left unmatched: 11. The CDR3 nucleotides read TGTGCCAGTAGTTCGCCCCGGACAGGGGGGGGATACGAGCAGTACTTC. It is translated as CASSSPRTGGGYEQYF.

Here the CDR3 reads CAITGRQGEEGYTF. In DNA form, the CDR3 reads TGTGCCATCACTGGCAGACAGGGTGAGGAGGGCTACACCTTC. The chain is built from TRBV10-3 and TRBJ1-2; 7 bases map to TRBD1. Germline lookup yields CDR1 ENHRY and CDR2 SYGVKD. The trim removed 7 bases at V and 8 bases at J, leaving 13 bases unmatched. There are 14 residues in the CDR3.

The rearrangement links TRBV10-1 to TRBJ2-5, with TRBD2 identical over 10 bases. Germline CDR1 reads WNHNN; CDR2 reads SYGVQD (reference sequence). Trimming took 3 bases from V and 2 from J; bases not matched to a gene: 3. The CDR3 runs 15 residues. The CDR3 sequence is CASSDTSGTQETQYF. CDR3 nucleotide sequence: TGCGCCAGCAGTGATACTAGCGGGACTCAAGAGACCCAGTACTTC.

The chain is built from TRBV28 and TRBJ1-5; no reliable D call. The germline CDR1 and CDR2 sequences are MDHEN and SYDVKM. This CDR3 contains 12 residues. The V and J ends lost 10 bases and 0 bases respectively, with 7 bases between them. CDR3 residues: CATQVSNQPQHF. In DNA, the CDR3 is TGTGCCACCCAGGTTAGCAATCAGCCCCAGCATTTT.

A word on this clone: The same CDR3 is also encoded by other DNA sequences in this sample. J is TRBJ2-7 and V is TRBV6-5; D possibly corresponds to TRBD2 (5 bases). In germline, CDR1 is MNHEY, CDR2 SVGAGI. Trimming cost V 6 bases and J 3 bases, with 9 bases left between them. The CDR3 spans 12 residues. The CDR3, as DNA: TGTGCCAGCAGCCTAGGAGGCTACGAGCAGTACTTC. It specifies CASSLGGYEQYF.

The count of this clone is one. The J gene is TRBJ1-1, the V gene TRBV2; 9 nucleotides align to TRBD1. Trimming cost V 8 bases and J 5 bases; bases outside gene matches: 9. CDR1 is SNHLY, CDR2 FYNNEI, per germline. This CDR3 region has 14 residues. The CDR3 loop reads CASAGQGLGTEAFF. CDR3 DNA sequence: TGTGCCAGCGCTGGACAGGGGCTGGGGACTGAAGCTTTCTTT. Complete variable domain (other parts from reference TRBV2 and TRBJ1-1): EPEVTQTPSHQVTQMGQEVILRCVPISNHLYFYWYRQILGQKVEFLVSFYNNEISEKSEIFDDQFSVERPDGSNFTLKIRSTKLEDSAMYFCASAGQGLGTEAFFGQGTRLTVV.

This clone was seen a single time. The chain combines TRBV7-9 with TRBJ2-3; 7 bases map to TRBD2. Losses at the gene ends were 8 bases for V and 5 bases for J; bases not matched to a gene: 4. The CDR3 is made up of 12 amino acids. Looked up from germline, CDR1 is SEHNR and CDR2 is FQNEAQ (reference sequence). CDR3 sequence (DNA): TGTGCCAGCCGCCCGGGAGGAGATACGCAGTATTTT. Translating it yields CASRPGGDTQYF.

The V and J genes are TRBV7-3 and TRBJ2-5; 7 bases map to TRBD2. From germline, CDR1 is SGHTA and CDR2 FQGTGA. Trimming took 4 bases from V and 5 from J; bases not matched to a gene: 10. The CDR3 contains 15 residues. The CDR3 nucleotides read TGTGCCAGCAGCTCGATGGGGGGGTCAGGGGAGACCCAGTACTTC. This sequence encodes CASSSMGGSGETQYF.